Below are 8 T cell receptor beta chains sequenced from a single sample in a study of glioma-infiltrating T cells. TCR alpha and beta CDR3 regions were amplified from RNA using iRepertoire nested multiplex PCR. TCRdb used MiXCR to reprocess the multiplex PCR reads, holding one entry per CDR3 protein. The sample comprises roughly 100,000 distinct CDR3 sequences, roughly 30% of which are singletons, and about 40% rests with the top ten. Sequencing was carried out using glioma tissue, nonneoplastic brain tissue, or PBMCs (not recorded which). All receptors derive from a human donor with low-grade glioma or glioblastoma, undergoing nonglioma brain surgery, or in good health (not recorded which).

This clonotype has a count of ten or more. The rearrangement links TRBV20-1 to TRBJ1-2, with a possible D match to TRBD1 (6 bases). In germline, CDR1 is DFQATT, CDR2 SNEGSKA (reference sequence). V was trimmed by 5 bases and J by 5 bases, leaving 12 bases between them. The CDR3 covers 12 residues. CDR3 bases: TGCAGTGCTGCGGGACAACGATATGGCTACACCTTC. It yields the protein CSAAGQRYGYTF.

This clonotype was seen repeatedly, ten times or more. At one boundary the junction diverges from the germline segment, which might be a read error. This chain links TRBV2 with TRBJ1-2; the D gene is possibly TRBD1 (5 bases). The CDR3 totals 10 residues. CDR1 SNHLY and CDR2 FYNNEI come from the germline V gene. The CDR3: CASSHGSQGF. In nucleotides, the CDR3 is TGTGCCAGCAGTCATGGGAGCCAGGGCTTC.

This chain connects TRBV18 to TRBJ2-7; a weak D match, TRBD1 (6 bases). Trimming left V 3 bases short and J 2 bases short, with 14 bases between. Per germline, CDR1 KGHSH and CDR2 LQKENI. This CDR3 is built from 15 residues. The CDR3 loop is CASSPQTGLTYEQYF. As DNA, the CDR3 is TGTGCCAGCTCACCCCAGACAGGCCTTACCTACGAGCAGTACTTC.

This CDR3 is CATSPARLTPAKNIQYF. For the CDR3, the DNA is TGTGCCACCAGCCCCGCGCGGCTCACCCCGGCCAAAAACATTCAGTACTTC. The chain carries TRBV15 and TRBJ2-7; the D is unclear. Gene TRBJ2-4 matches the end of the DNA better, so the J call may be wrong. The CDR3 length is 17 residues. The germline gives CDR1 LNHNV, CDR2 YYDKDF (reference sequence).

This clonotype was seen only a few times. The chain combines TRBV5-1 with TRBJ2-5, with 7 bases fitting TRBD1. Unmatched junction bases numbered 6, after V lost 4 bases and J lost 3 bases. CDR1 SGHRS and CDR2 YFSETQ come from the germline V gene. The CDR3 runs to 14 residues. DNA of the CDR3: TGCGCCAGCAGCATCGGGACAGCCAAAGAGACCCAGTACTTC. Protein product: CASSIGTAKETQYF.

At least ten counts were recorded for this clonotype. The chain uses TRBV28 and TRBJ1-5, with D unclear. Germline lookup yields CDR1 MDHEN and CDR2 SYDVKM. The V end was cut by 2 bases, the J end by 0 bases, with 2 bases between. The CDR3 length is 13 residues. The CDR3 region is CASSLISNQPQHF. The CDR3, as DNA: TGTGCCAGCAGTTTAATTAGCAATCAGCCCCAGCATTTT.

At least ten counts were recorded for this clonotype. The rearrangement joins TRBV20-1 to TRBJ1-2, with TRBD1 matching over 8 bases. The length of the CDR3 is 15 residues. The germline gives CDR1 DFQATT, CDR2 SNEGSKA (reference sequence). Trimming at V came to 5 bases and at J to 0 bases, leaving 8 bases not matched to a gene. CDR3 bases: TGCAGTGCTTCAGGGGGCGGCCGCGCTAACTATGGCTACACCTTC. Its translation is CSASGGGRANYGYTF.

Notes on this clonotype: This clone may be a read error of a much larger clone one base away. It is likely a read error, because the conserved phenylalanine at the end of the CDR3 is missing. The rearrangement joins TRBV2 to TRBJ2-3; TRBD2 is a possible D gene (7 bases). V lost 8 bases and J 3 bases, leaving 15 bases between the germline ends. This CDR3 is 14 amino acids long. Per the germline V gene, CDR1 is SNHLY and CDR2 is FYNNEI. The CDR3 reads CASPGGRKTDTQYY. The DNA for the CDR3 is TGTGCCAGCCCGGGGGGCCGGAAAACAGATACGCAGTATTAT.